This entry lists 13 T cell receptor beta chains sequenced from one sample in a study of control samples from healthy donors and cancer patients. Sequencing was performed with immunoSEQ multiplex PCR; in TCRdb, only in-frame clones are kept and a portion is missing. The data contain 110,000 to 150,000 clones, 89% of them singletons. Sequenced sample: blood. Every receptor here comes from a man between 25 and 39 years old in good health.

The chain links TRBV30 to TRBJ2-7, with D unclear. This CDR3 contains 11 residues. CDR1 and CDR2 from the germline V gene are GTSNPN and SVGIG (reference sequence). V dropped 0 bases and J dropped 6 bases, with 6 bases sitting between them. For the CDR3, the DNA is TGTGCCTGGAGTGTAGAGGCCGAGCAGTACTTC. Residues: CAWSVEAEQYF.

The rearrangement joins TRBV7-9 to TRBJ2-7, with TRBD1 matching 8 bases. CDR3 length equals 14 residues. V trimming: 1 base; J trimming: 5 bases; junction bases outside the gene matches: 4. Germline V gene lookup returns CDR1 SEHNR and CDR2 FQNEAQ (reference sequence). The chain's CDR3 is CASSLVDRGDEQYF. The CDR3 DNA follows: TGTGCCAGCAGCTTAGTCGACAGGGGAGACGAGCAGTACTTC.

V gene TRBV12-2 combines with J gene TRBJ1-4; TRBD1 is the table's D call and was not checked against the DNA. TRBV12-2 is marked as a pseudogene. CDR3 length: 16 residues. CDR3 residues: CASRLVAGQGFEKLFF. In nucleotides, the CDR3 is TGTGCAAGTCGCTTAGTGGCGGGACAGGGGTTTGAAAAACTGTTTTTT.

The rearrangement links TRBV6-5 to TRBJ2-1, with unresolved D. CDR1 and CDR2 (germline): MNHEY, SVGAGI. The ends were cut back, 7 bases at V and 4 bases at J, with 14 bases in the middle. CDR3 size: 14 residues. CDR3 protein: CASISATLYNEQFF. In DNA, the CDR3 is TGTGCCAGCATCTCGGCTACCCTTTACAATGAGCAGTTCTTC.

The chain uses TRBV24-1 and TRBJ2-7, with no clear D. V gave up 1 base and J gave up 11 bases, with 17 bases separating them. CDR1 KGHDR and CDR2 SFDVKD come from the germline V gene. The CDR3 is 14 residues long. CDR3 in DNA: TGTGCCACCAGTGATTTTTCTTCCCGGCGAGGTGAGTACTTC. It specifies CATSDFSSRRGEYF.

This clone has just one count. The chain has TRBV6-5 and TRBJ2-7; the D gene could be TRBD1 or TRBD2 (6 bases each). Trimming stripped 7 bases from V and 3 bases from J, with 19 bases between. CDR3 length: 15 amino acids. Germline V gene data show CDR1 as MNHEY and CDR2 as SVGAGI. The CDR3 DNA reads TGTGCCAGCAAGTCCCCGGGCAGGGGAGGCTACGAGCAGTACTTC. It translates to CASKSPGRGGYEQYF.

This chain's CDR3 is CASRGQGSFFYEQYF. For the CDR3, the DNA is TGTGCCAGTAGAGGACAGGGTAGTTTTTTCTACGAGCAGTACTTC. V gene TRBV19 combines with J gene TRBJ2-7; TRBD1 aligns across 8 bases. V lost 6 bases to trimming and J lost 3 bases; unmatched junction nucleotides: 10. Germline lookup yields CDR1 LNHDA and CDR2 SQIVND (reference sequence). The CDR3 has 15 amino acids.

The rearrangement uses TRBV5-1 and TRBJ2-3; D gene ambiguous. The CDR3 length is 12 residues. Germline loops: CDR1 SGHRS, CDR2 YFSETQ. Trimming cost V 2 bases and J 3 bases, with 4 bases left between them. The CDR3 is CASSFETDTQYF. The DNA of the CDR3 is TGCGCCAGCAGCTTTGAGACAGATACGCAGTATTTT.

The chain has TRBV9 and TRBJ1-1, with 7 bases lining up with TRBD1. CDR1 is SGDLS, CDR2 YYNGEE, per germline. V lost 1 base to trimming and J lost 6 bases; unmatched junction nucleotides: 12. CDR3 length: 16 amino acids. CDR3 sequence: CASSVLAGGVVPEAFF. The DNA for the CDR3 is TGTGCCAGCAGCGTATTGGCAGGGGGTGTTGTCCCTGAAGCTTTCTTT.

V usage is TRBV29-1 and J usage is TRBJ1-1; D not resolved. This CDR3 has 13 amino acids. V lost 4 bases and J lost 2, with 11 bases in between. The germline CDR1 and CDR2 sequences are SQVTM and ANQGSEA. The CDR3 DNA sequence: TGCAGCGTTGTGGGAAGCTTAAACACTGAAGCTTTCTTT. Translation gives CSVVGSLNTEAFF.

This chain connects TRBV13 to TRBJ2-7; 14 bases line up with TRBD2. Looked up from germline, CDR1 is PRHDT and CDR2 is FYEKMQ (reference sequence). There are 15 residues in the CDR3. After removal of 5 bases from V and 4 bases from J, the junction contained 4 bases not matched to a gene. The CDR3 bases are TGTGCCAGCAGCCGCGGGACTAGCGGGAGTTACGAGCAGTACTTC. Protein product: CASSRGTSGSYEQYF.

This clone was observed a handful of times. This chain links TRBV11-2 with TRBJ2-4; 11 bases fit TRBD2. CDR3 length: 18 amino acids. The J segment lost 8 bases and the V segment lost 0 bases, leaving 12 bases of the junction unmatched. Germline V CDR1 and CDR2: SGHAT, FQNNGV. CDR3 in amino acids: CASSLDRSSGRARDIQYF. The CDR3, as DNA: TGTGCCAGCAGCTTAGATCGGAGTAGCGGGAGGGCCCGAGACATTCAGTACTTC. Full variable domain (outside the CDR3, taken from reference TRBV11-2 and TRBJ2-4): EAGVAQSPRYKIIEKRQSVAFWCNPISGHATLYWYQQILGQGPKLLIQFQNNGVVDDSQLPKDRFSAERLKGVDSTLKIQPAKLEDSAVYLCASSLDRSSGRARDIQYFGAGTRLSVL.

The CDR3 coding sequence is TGTGCCAGCAGCAAAGGGACAGGGAGGGGCAATGAGCAGTTCTTC. It codes for CASSKGTGRGNEQFF. J is TRBJ2-1 and V is TRBV5-6; 9 positions match TRBD1. V shed 4 bases, J shed 6 bases, and the junction held 8 bases outside the gene matches. The CDR3 has 15 residues. Germline CDR1 is SGHDT and CDR2 is YYEEEE.